The 30 T cell receptor beta chains below were found in one sample sequenced in a study of beta chain features in type 1 diabetes. The authors reverse transcribed all of the isolated RNA, so sequencing captured expressed TCRB transcripts. TCRdb's table, derived via immunoSEQ multiplex PCR, lists solely in-frame clones and lacks some. The data contain about 150,000 clones, roughly 11% of them singletons. Sequencing input: central memory CD4+ T cells from blood. The receptors come from a man aged 18 to 30 in good health.

This clone occurred a few times. The chain is built from TRBV7-9 and TRBJ2-1; D remains unclear. The CDR3 has 12 amino acids. Germline V CDR1 and CDR2: SEHNR, FQNEAQ (reference sequence). Trimming shortened V by 3 bases and J by 5 bases, and 5 bases separated the two germline ends. The CDR3 sequence: CASSFDNNEQFF. The DNA for the CDR3 is TGTGCCAGCAGCTTCGATAACAATGAGCAGTTCTTC. Drawing the rest from reference TRBV7-9 and TRBJ2-1, the complete variable domain is DTGVSQNPRHKITKRGQNVTFRCDPISEHNRLYWYRQTLGQGPEFLTYFQNEAQLEKSRLLSDRFSAERPKGSFSTLEIQRTEQGDSAMYLCASSFDNNEQFFGPGTRLTVL.

In its sample, this clone was seen a few times. The chain uses TRBV5-6 and TRBJ2-7; TRBD1 aligns across 10 bases. V gave up 7 bases and J gave up 2 bases; unmatched junction bases: 6. The CDR3 has 14 residues. CDR1 SGHDT and CDR2 YYEEEE come from the germline V gene. CDR3: CASYSGTGAYEQYF. The DNA for the CDR3 is TGTGCCAGCTACTCCGGGACAGGGGCCTACGAGCAGTACTTC. Supplemented by reference TRBV5-6 and TRBJ2-7, the full variable domain reads DAGVTQSPTHLIKTRGQQVTLRCSPKSGHDTVSWYQQALGQGPQFIFQYYEEEERQRGNFPDRFSGHQFPNYSSELNVNALLLGDSALYLCASYSGTGAYEQYFGPGTRLTVT.

There are a few counts of this clone. The chain carries TRBV11-2 and TRBJ2-5, with D possibly matching TRBD1 (6 bases). The CDR3 runs to 13 residues. V was shortened by 5 bases and J by 3 bases, with 10 bases between the two germline ends. CDR1 and CDR2 from the germline V gene are SGHAT and FQNNGV. The DNA for the CDR3 is TGTGCCAGCAGCGTCCACAGGGAAGAGACCCAGTACTTC. Amino acid sequence: CASSVHREETQYF. Complete variable domain (other parts from reference TRBV11-2 and TRBJ2-5): EAGVAQSPRYKIIEKRQSVAFWCNPISGHATLYWYQQILGQGPKLLIQFQNNGVVDDSQLPKDRFSAERLKGVDSTLKIQPAKLEDSAVYLCASSVHREETQYFGPGTRLLVL.

The J gene is TRBJ1-5, the V gene TRBV27, with D uncertain. The CDR3 is 16 residues long. V was pared by 0 bases and J by 4 bases, with 13 bases between. From germline, CDR1 is MNHEY and CDR2 SMNVEV (reference sequence). As DNA, the CDR3 is TGTGCCAGCAGTTTATCGAATCGCGGATTTAATCAGCCCCAGCATTTT. It codes for CASSLSNRGFNQPQHF.

This clone was observed a few times. The rearrangement joins TRBV5-1 to TRBJ2-6; D unresolved. V lost 4 bases and J 0 bases, leaving 11 bases between the germline ends. This CDR3 region has 16 residues. CDR1 and CDR2 from the germline V gene are SGHRS and YFSETQ. The CDR3 here is CASSPPRDSGANVLTF. The CDR3 DNA reads TGCGCCAGCAGCCCTCCTAGGGACTCTGGGGCCAACGTCCTGACTTTC.

A remark on this clone: An end of the junction differs from the germline gene, which may be a read error. The chain is built from TRBV7-9 and TRBJ2-7; 10 bases fit TRBD2. The germline CDR1 and CDR2 sequences are SEHNR and FQNEAQ (reference sequence). CDR3 length: 14 residues. CDR3 sequence (DNA): TGTGCCAGCAGCCTAGCGGGGGAAACCTACGAGCAGTACTTC. Translated: CASSLAGETYEQYF.

This clone was recorded a few times. The J gene is TRBJ1-3, the V gene TRBV18; D remains unclear. The CDR3 totals 14 residues. Germline V gives CDR1 KGHSH, CDR2 LQKENI. V lost 0 bases and J 3 bases, leaving 6 bases between the germline ends. The CDR3 DNA reads as TGTGCCAGCTCACCACCGCTAGGTGGAAACACCATATATTTT. Protein: CASSPPLGGNTIYF.

This clone has just a few counts. The chain employs TRBV7-3 and TRBJ2-7, with D possibly matching TRBD2 (5 bases). Trimming removed 2 bases at V and 0 bases at J, with 11 bases between. The CDR3 is 15 residues long. Germline values: CDR1 SGHTA, CDR2 FQGTGA. The CDR3 coding sequence is TGTGCCAGCAGCTTATCGCGGGCGAGCTCCTACGAGCAGTACTTC. It specifies CASSLSRASSYEQYF.

CDR3 residues: CASRETGEGYTF. The CDR3 nucleotides are TGCGCCAGCAGGGAGACAGGGGAGGGCTACACCTTC. The V call is TRBV5-1, the J call TRBJ1-2, with 8 nucleotides matching TRBD1. Germline values: CDR1 SGHRS, CDR2 YFSETQ. Germline trimming cut 5 bases from V and 8 bases from J; bases unmatched to any gene: 5. There are 12 residues in the CDR3.

This clone was seen a handful of times. V usage is TRBV7-2 and J usage is TRBJ2-3; 10 bases align to TRBD1. V gave up 8 bases and J gave up 0 bases; unmatched junction bases: 5. The CDR3 is made up of 15 amino acids. Germline-derived CDR1 and CDR2 are SGHTA and FQGNSA. The CDR3 DNA sequence: TGTGCCAGCGTTAGGGACAGGGGAAGCACAGATACGCAGTATTTT. It yields the protein CASVRDRGSTDTQYF. Using reference TRBV7-2 and TRBJ2-3 for the parts outside the CDR3, the full variable domain is GAGVSQSPSNKVTEKGKDVELRCDPISGHTALYWYRQSLGQGLEFLIYFQGNSAPDKSGLPSDRFSAERTGGSVSTLTIQRTQQEDSAVYLCASVRDRGSTDTQYFGPGTRLTVL.

This clone has just a few counts. The CDR3 DNA follows: TGTGCCAGCAGCCTCCGGGAGGGGAGGGGCTACGAGCAGTACTTC. Residues: CASSLREGRGYEQYF. The chain is built from TRBV11-2 and TRBJ2-7; 8 bases map to TRBD2. This CDR3 has 15 residues. Germline assignment: CDR1 SGHAT and CDR2 FQNNGV. The V and J ends lost 5 bases and 3 bases, in that order; junction bases with no gene match: 9.

Regarding this clone: Other nucleotide sequences from this sample produce the same CDR3. The CDR3 reads CASSLETQYF. DNA of the CDR3: TGTGCCAGCAGCCTAGAGACCCAGTACTTC. The rearrangement uses TRBV28 and TRBJ2-5; D uncertain. CDR1 is MDHEN, CDR2 SYDVKM, per germline. This CDR3 is 10 amino acids long. The ends were cut back, 6 bases at V and 4 bases at J, with 3 bases in the middle. The variable domain in full, completed from reference TRBV28 and TRBJ2-5, reads DVKVTQSSRYLVKRTGEKVFLECVQDMDHENMFWYRQDPGLGLRLIYFSYDVKMKEKGDIPEGYSVSREKKERFSLILESASTNQTSMYLCASSLETQYFGPGTRLLVL.

This clone was seen more than once but under ten times. V is TRBV6-6 and J is TRBJ1-1; tentative D call: TRBD1 (5 bases). The germline V gene encodes CDR1 MNHNY and CDR2 SVGAGI (reference sequence). With 0 bases removed from V and 4 bases from J, the gap between germline ends came to 12 bases. The CDR3 length is 15 residues. The CDR3 is CASSYSAQGGTEAFF. CDR3 DNA: TGTGCCAGCAGTTACTCAGCCCAGGGAGGCACTGAAGCTTTCTTT.

V usage is TRBV29-1 and J usage is TRBJ1-1; D call uncertain. Germline values: CDR1 SQVTM, CDR2 ANQGSEA. The ends were cut back, 7 bases at V and 4 bases at J, with 7 bases in the middle. The CDR3 has 10 amino acids. This CDR3 is CSAHGTEAFF. The CDR3 coding sequence is TGCAGCGCCCACGGCACTGAAGCTTTCTTT.

This clone was seen only a few times. The chain links TRBV10-3 to TRBJ2-3, with D hard to call. CDR3 size: 14 residues. V was pared by 0 bases and J by 5 bases, with 9 bases between. Germline CDR1 reads ENHRY; CDR2 reads SYGVKD. CDR3 residues: CAISESTVKDTQYF. The CDR3 coding sequence is TGTGCCATCAGTGAGTCGACCGTGAAAGATACGCAGTATTTT.

This clone was picked up many times. Additional DNA sequences in this sample encode the identical CDR3. V is TRBV18 and J is TRBJ2-7, with 9 bases that match TRBD2. Germline V gives CDR1 KGHSH, CDR2 LQKENI. V lost 3 bases to trimming and J lost 2 bases; unmatched junction nucleotides: 2. This CDR3 spans 14 amino acids. CDR3 DNA: TGTGCCAGCTCACCTAGCGGGAGCACCTACGAGCAGTACTTC. Protein product: CASSPSGSTYEQYF.

This clone was recorded a few times. The chain links TRBV4-3 to TRBJ2-1; 10 bases agree with TRBD2. The V gene end was trimmed by 3 bases and the J gene end by 9 bases; junction bases not matched to a gene: 5. CDR1 and CDR2 (germline): LGHNA, YSLEER. The CDR3 loop spans 14 amino acids. CDR3 bases: TGCGCCAGCAGCCACGGAGCGGGAGGGCGTGAGCAGTTCTTC. It specifies CASSHGAGGREQFF.

The rearrangement links TRBV6-6 to TRBJ1-4; TRBD1 aligns across 10 bases. The germline V gene encodes CDR1 MNHNY and CDR2 SVGAGI (reference sequence). J gave up 6 bases and V 4 bases, and 5 bases lay outside the gene matches. The length of the CDR3 is 15 residues. The CDR3 is CASSWDRGTDEKLFF. The CDR3 nucleotides are TGTGCCAGCAGTTGGGACAGGGGCACGGATGAAAAACTGTTTTTT.

The V call is TRBV14, the J call TRBJ1-2; D is unresolved. This CDR3 has 15 amino acids. Germline lookup yields CDR1 SGHDN and CDR2 FVKESK. The V end was cut by 3 bases, the J end by 4 bases, with 15 bases between. The CDR3 here is CASSHGGLPFYGYTF. For the CDR3, the DNA is TGTGCCAGCAGCCATGGAGGGCTCCCTTTCTATGGCTACACCTTC.

Concerning this clone: This same CDR3 is encoded by further DNA sequences in the sample. This chain joins TRBV29-1 and TRBJ2-5; 8 bases are shared with TRBD1. The CDR3 consists of 13 residues. CDR1 and CDR2 from the germline V gene are SQVTM and ANQGSEA. Trimming at V came to 5 bases and at J to 5 bases, leaving 7 bases not matched to a gene. The CDR3 here is CSVSDRGGETQYF. The CDR3 DNA sequence: TGCAGCGTTTCCGACAGGGGCGGTGAGACCCAGTACTTC. Drawing the rest from reference TRBV29-1 and TRBJ2-5, the complete variable domain is SAVISQKPSRDICQRGTSLTIQCQVDSQVTMMFWYRQQPGQSLTLIATANQGSEATYESGFVIDKFPISRPNLTFSTLTVSNMSPEDSSIYLCSVSDRGGETQYFGPGTRLLVL.

J is TRBJ2-7 and V is TRBV20-1; D unclear. Germline lookup yields CDR1 DFQATT and CDR2 SNEGSKA (reference sequence). CDR3 length: 11 amino acids. Trimming removed 5 bases at V and 0 bases at J, with 5 bases between. CDR3 residues: CSAPDSYEQYF. The CDR3 bases are TGCAGTGCTCCGGACTCCTACGAGCAGTACTTC.

CDR3 amino acids: CASSLNRDEQYF. CDR3 nucleotide sequence: TGTGCCAGCAGCTTAAACAGGGACGAGCAGTACTTC. This chain links TRBV11-1 with TRBJ2-7; the D gene is possibly TRBD1 (6 bases). The CDR3 contains 12 residues. V was pared by 2 bases and J by 5 bases, with 7 bases between. Germline lookup yields CDR1 SGHAT and CDR2 FQDESV (reference sequence).

A few counts support this clone. For the CDR3, the DNA is TGCAGCGTTGAAGTCCCGGGACAGGGGACCTACGAGCAGTACTTC. It is translated as CSVEVPGQGTYEQYF. The chain combines TRBV29-1 with TRBJ2-7; TRBD1 agrees at 10 bases. This CDR3 contains 15 residues. Trimming cost V 1 base and J 2 bases; bases outside gene matches: 5. CDR1 and CDR2 from the germline V gene are SQVTM and ANQGSEA.

The V call is TRBV7-2, the J call TRBJ1-6, with 10 bases identical to TRBD1. With V trimmed by 1 base and J by 7 bases, 1 base remained unmatched. Germline loops: CDR1 SGHTA, CDR2 FQGNSA. The CDR3 sequence is 15 residues long. In DNA, the CDR3 is TGTGCCAGCAGCTTAGTGGGACAGGGGAATTCACCCCTCCACTTT. It encodes CASSLVGQGNSPLHF.

This chain links TRBV9 with TRBJ1-2; D gene unclear. The germline CDR1 and CDR2 sequences are SGDLS and YYNGEE. CDR3 length: 14 residues. V lost 0 bases to trimming and J lost 8 bases, with 14 bases between them. The CDR3 spells CASSVDQPGLGYTF. The CDR3 nucleotides are TGTGCCAGCAGCGTAGATCAACCAGGTCTGGGCTACACCTTC.

This clone occurred a few times. The J gene is TRBJ2-1, the V gene TRBV9; 8 bases are a match to TRBD2. The CDR3 has 16 amino acids. V lost 3 bases, J lost 3 bases, and 8 bases stayed unmatched. Per the germline V gene, CDR1 is SGDLS and CDR2 is YYNGEE. The CDR3 DNA follows: TGTGCCAGCAGCGCGCGGGGGGACCGCGACTACAATGAGCAGTTCTTC. The encoded protein is CASSARGDRDYNEQFF.

In its sample, this clone was seen a few times. The rearrangement uses TRBV30 and TRBJ1-6; 8 nucleotides line up with TRBD1. The CDR3 is 15 amino acids. The V and J ends lost 1 base and 7 bases, in that order; junction bases with no gene match: 6. The germline gives CDR1 GTSNPN, CDR2 SVGIG (reference sequence). Here the CDR3 reads CAWSAGQGRNSPLHF. The CDR3 DNA follows: TGTGCCTGGAGTGCCGGACAGGGACGGAATTCACCCCTCCACTTT.

The V call is TRBV5-1, the J call TRBJ1-2; possibly TRBD1 for D (5 bases). The V end lost 5 bases, the J end lost 3 bases, and 14 bases lay between the germline ends. From germline, CDR1 is SGHRS and CDR2 YFSETQ. The CDR3 has 14 residues. The CDR3 region is CASSPGNTDYGYTF. As DNA, the CDR3 is TGCGCCAGCAGTCCAGGGAATACGGACTATGGCTACACCTTC.

The CDR3: CASSPGTSGSGSYEQYF. In DNA form, the CDR3 reads TGTGCCAGCTCACCCGGGACTAGCGGGAGTGGGTCCTACGAGCAGTACTTC. V is TRBV18 and J is TRBJ2-7; 14 nucleotides line up with TRBD2. This CDR3 is built from 17 residues. The germline gives CDR1 KGHSH, CDR2 LQKENI. J lost 1 base, V lost 3 bases, and 5 bases had no gene match. The full variable domain, in which reference TRBV18 and TRBJ2-7 provide the parts outside the CDR3, is NAGVMQNPRHLVRRRGQEARLRCSPMKGHSHVYWYRQLPEEGLKFMVYLQKENIIDESGMPKERFSAEFPKEGPSILRIQQVVRGDSAAYFCASSPGTSGSGSYEQYFGPGTRLTVT.

V gene TRBV7-9 combines with J gene TRBJ1-1; no clear D gene. The CDR3 extends over 14 amino acids. The germline V and J ends were trimmed by 1 base and 5 bases, with 11 bases remaining between them. Germline V gene data show CDR1 as SEHNR and CDR2 as FQNEAQ (reference sequence). The CDR3 spells CASSLVKGNTEAFF. The DNA for the CDR3 is TGTGCCAGCAGCTTAGTCAAGGGAAATACTGAAGCTTTCTTT.